The 29 T cell receptor beta chains reported below all come from one sample, sequenced in a study of identical twins. TCRdb itself ran the 5' RACE reads through MiXCR, one entry per CDR3 protein. The sample holds about 660,000 distinct CDR3 sequences, less than 10% seen once. These data are also associated with another study on yellow fever vaccine responses in identical twins.

The material sequenced was PBMCs. The source of these receptors is a woman between 18 and 29 years old in good health.

V gene TRBV20-1 combines with J gene TRBJ2-7; 7 bases match TRBD2. The CDR3 extends over 14 amino acids. CDR1 is DFQATT, CDR2 SNEGSKA, per germline (reference sequence). The J segment lost 0 bases and the V segment lost 1 base, leaving 3 bases of the junction unmatched. CDR3 region: CSARGLAVSYEQYF. CDR3 sequence (DNA): TGCAGTGCTAGAGGGCTAGCGGTCTCCTACGAGCAGTACTTC.

This clonotype was seen repeatedly, ten times or more. The V call is TRBV6-1, the J call TRBJ2-6; no firm D call. Trimming stripped 6 bases from V and 1 base from J, with 4 bases between. The germline CDR1 and CDR2 sequences are MNHNS and SASEGT. This CDR3 is built from 13 residues. Here the CDR3 DNA reads TGTGCCAGCAGGCGTTCTGGGGCCAACGTCCTGACTTTC. Translation: CASRRSGANVLTF.

This clonotype was counted at least ten times. V is TRBV20-1 and J is TRBJ1-2; 8 nucleotides agree with TRBD1. This CDR3 contains 13 residues. Germline V gene data show CDR1 as DFQATT and CDR2 as SNEGSKA (reference sequence). Trimming removed 7 bases from V and 2 bases from J; junction bases left unmatched: 6. CDR3 loop: CSETRTGNYGYTF. Written as DNA, the CDR3 is TGCAGTGAGACCCGGACAGGGAACTATGGCTACACCTTC.

This clonotype was counted at least ten times. The J gene is TRBJ1-1, the V gene TRBV7-9, with D maybe TRBD1 (5 bases). The germline CDR1 and CDR2 sequences are SEHNR and FQNEAQ (reference sequence). The V end was cut by 5 bases, the J end by 2 bases, with 12 bases between. The length of the CDR3 is 14 residues. CDR3 region: CASSRTKENTEAFF. CDR3 bases: TGTGCCAGCAGCCGGACAAAGGAAAACACTGAAGCTTTCTTT. Variable domain in full (rest from reference TRBV7-9 and TRBJ1-1): DTGVSQNPRHKITKRGQNVTFRCDPISEHNRLYWYRQTLGQGPEFLTYFQNEAQLEKSRLLSDRFSAERPKGSFSTLEIQRTEQGDSAMYLCASSRTKENTEAFFGQGTRLTVV.

The J gene is TRBJ2-2, the V gene TRBV7-2; a weak D match, TRBD1 (5 bases). Trimming removed 2 bases from V and 4 bases from J, with 8 bases in between. This CDR3 contains 14 residues. Germline V gene sequence: CDR1 SGHTA, CDR2 FQGNSA. The CDR3 bases are TGTGCCAGCAGCTTATGGCAGGGCACCGGGGAGCTGTTTTTT. Protein sequence: CASSLWQGTGELFF.

The genes are TRBV4-3 and TRBJ2-1; a weak D match, TRBD2 (5 bases). Trimming removed 0 bases from V and 6 bases from J, with 15 bases in between. CDR1 is LGHNA, CDR2 YSLEER, per germline. This CDR3 spans 16 amino acids. In DNA, the CDR3 is TGCGCCAGCAGCCAAGACCGAGGGCCGCGTTCCAATGAGCAGTTCTTC. It codes for CASSQDRGPRSNEQFF.

This clonotype was counted a few times. The chain joins TRBV12-3 or TRBV12-4 to TRBJ2-3; a possible D gene is TRBD2 (5 bases). Trimming removed 5 bases from V and 2 bases from J, with 11 bases in between. The CDR3 totals 14 residues. Here the CDR3 reads CASSLDYYTDTQYF. CDR3 DNA: TGTGCCAGCAGTCTTGACTACTACACAGATACGCAGTATTTT.

This clonotype was seen only a few times. The chain employs TRBV20-1 and TRBJ2-2, with a weak D call TRBD2 (5 bases). The CDR3 length is 14 residues. The germline CDR1 and CDR2 sequences are DFQATT and SNEGSKA (reference sequence). Trimming stripped 3 bases from V and 2 bases from J, with 10 bases between. Here the CDR3 reads CSASKLVNTGELFF. The CDR3 bases are TGCAGTGCTAGTAAACTAGTAAACACCGGGGAGCTGTTTTTT.

This clonotype has more than one count but fewer than ten. This chain uses TRBV29-1 with TRBJ2-1; TRBD1 might be the D (6 bases). This CDR3 is 13 amino acids long. CDR1 and CDR2 (germline): SQVTM, ANQGSEA. The V end lost 4 bases, the J end lost 4 bases, and 11 bases lay between the germline ends. This chain's CDR3 is CSVGSDRYNEQFF. DNA for the CDR3: TGCAGCGTTGGGTCAGACAGGTACAATGAGCAGTTCTTC.

The table lists this clonotype with a few counts. This chain connects TRBV12-3 or TRBV12-4 to TRBJ2-5; TRBD2 matches at 12 bases. Trimming at V came to 5 bases and at J to 4 bases, leaving 5 bases not matched to a gene. The CDR3 runs to 15 residues. The CDR3 DNA reads as TGTGCCAGCAGTGCTAGCGGGGGGGCCAGAGAGACCCAGTACTTC. This gives the protein CASSASGGARETQYF.

In DNA, the CDR3 is TGTGCCACCAGCGGAATGTTAGGCGGGGAGCTGTTTTTT. It translates to CATSGMLGGELFF. V gene TRBV24-1 combines with J gene TRBJ2-2; D is unclear. The germline gives CDR1 KGHDR, CDR2 SFDVKD. The CDR3 runs to 13 residues. Deletions cut 7 bases from V and 7 bases from J, with 12 bases between.

This clonotype was seen more than once but under ten times. The chain has TRBV18 and TRBJ2-7; D call uncertain. Germline loops: CDR1 KGHSH, CDR2 LQKENI. The CDR3 covers 14 residues. V lost 4 bases, J lost 4 bases, and 14 bases lay in between. CDR3 amino acids: CASSHPEFRYEQYF. Written as DNA, the CDR3 is TGTGCCAGCTCACATCCCGAGTTCAGGTACGAGCAGTACTTC.

The sample holds a few counts of this clonotype. V is TRBV5-1 and J is TRBJ2-2, with D uncertain. The germline V and J ends were trimmed by 0 bases and 9 bases, with 12 bases remaining between them. Germline lookup yields CDR1 SGHRS and CDR2 YFSETQ. The CDR3 covers 14 residues. CDR3 coding DNA: TGCGCCAGCAGCTTGGATAACAGTTACCGGGAGCTGTTTTTT. This codes for CASSLDNSYRELFF.

This chain joins TRBV2 and TRBJ2-2; D not certain. CDR1 SNHLY and CDR2 FYNNEI come from the germline V gene. The CDR3 has 13 amino acids. V was trimmed by 2 bases and J by 6 bases, leaving 7 bases between them. The CDR3 protein is CASSESQPGELFF. CDR3 nucleotide sequence: TGTGCCAGCAGTGAATCTCAACCCGGGGAGCTGTTTTTT.

This clonotype was counted a few times. The chain uses TRBV7-2 and TRBJ2-5, with TRBD2 as a possible D gene (5 bases). The CDR3 extends over 15 amino acids. Trimming took off 8 bases at V and 1 base at J, with 17 bases between the two ends. Germline CDR1 SGHTA, CDR2 FQGNSA. The CDR3, as DNA: TGTGCCAGCCAAGAAGCCGGGGTTATCCAAGAGACCCAGTACTTC. The encoded protein is CASQEAGVIQETQYF.

This clonotype has just a few counts. This chain uses TRBV9 with TRBJ2-7, with 10 bases aligning to TRBD2. CDR3 length equals 17 residues. Germline V gene data show CDR1 as SGDLS and CDR2 as YYNGEE. Trimming at V came to 1 base and at J to 3 bases, leaving 10 bases not matched to a gene. The CDR3 reads CASSVSSGGPLGYEQYF. The CDR3 DNA reads TGTGCCAGCAGCGTATCTAGCGGGGGCCCTTTGGGCTACGAGCAGTACTTC. The full variable domain, its missing parts supplied by reference TRBV9 and TRBJ2-7, is DSGVTQTPKHLITATGQRVTLRCSPRSGDLSVYWYQQSLDQGLQFLIQYYNGEERAKGNILERFSAQQFPDLHSELNLSSLELGDSALYFCASSVSSGGPLGYEQYFGPGTRLTVT.

This clonotype appeared many times. The rearrangement uses TRBV4-3 and TRBJ2-3; 9 positions agree with TRBD2. Trimming at V came to 10 bases and at J to 7 bases, leaving 12 bases not matched to a gene. The CDR3 consists of 14 residues. Germline-derived CDR1 and CDR2 are LGHNA and YSLEER. CDR3 coding DNA: TGCGCCACCGCCGTCGGCAGCGGGAGGTATACGCAGTATTTT. This encodes CATAVGSGRYTQYF.

CDR3 nucleotide sequence: TGTGCCAGCAGCCAAGACACACTCTCCTACGAGCAGTACTTC. It is translated as CASSQDTLSYEQYF. The chain carries TRBV3-1 and TRBJ2-7; no clear D gene. The CDR3 has 14 amino acids. The germline V and J ends were trimmed by 0 bases and 0 bases, with 6 bases remaining between them. Germline V CDR1 and CDR2: LGHDT, YNNKEL (reference sequence).

V gene TRBV4-1 combines with J gene TRBJ1-1; D perhaps matches TRBD1 (5 bases). The germline V gene has CDR1 MGHRA and CDR2 YSYEKL. The V and J ends lost 0 bases and 7 bases respectively, with 9 bases between them. The length of the CDR3 is 13 residues. The CDR3 loop is CASSQDLRGEAFF. In DNA form, the CDR3 reads TGCGCCAGCAGCCAAGATTTGAGGGGTGAAGCTTTCTTT.

The rearrangement uses TRBV7-2 and TRBJ2-7, with D perhaps matching TRBD2 (5 bases). The CDR3 totals 14 residues. Germline V gene lookup returns CDR1 SGHTA and CDR2 FQGNSA. V gave up 1 base and J gave up 1 base, with 8 bases separating them. Here the CDR3 reads CASSLEEGSYEQYF. CDR3 nucleotide sequence: TGTGCCAGCAGCTTAGAAGAGGGTTCCTACGAGCAGTACTTC.

This clonotype was counted at least ten times. The J gene is TRBJ2-1, the V gene TRBV7-2; 10 bases align to TRBD2. The ends lost 1 base at V and 7 bases at J; junction bases unmatched: 7. CDR3 length: 16 residues. Germline values: CDR1 SGHTA, CDR2 FQGNSA. This chain's CDR3 is CASSLGPGLASNEQFF. In DNA, the CDR3 is TGTGCCAGCAGCTTAGGACCGGGACTAGCGTCAAATGAGCAGTTCTTC.

This clonotype was seen at least ten times. The chain couples TRBV27 to TRBJ2-7; 7 nucleotides align to TRBD2. Looked up from germline, CDR1 is MNHEY and CDR2 is SMNVEV (reference sequence). The V and J ends lost 2 bases and 1 base, in that order; junction bases with no gene match: 8. The CDR3 totals 16 residues. The DNA for the CDR3 is TGTGCCAGCAGTTTACGGCCAGCTAGCGGATCCTACGAGCAGTACTTC. This sequence encodes CASSLRPASGSYEQYF.

The rearrangement joins TRBV5-1 to TRBJ2-5, with D possibly being TRBD2 (5 bases). With 4 bases removed from V and 5 bases from J, the gap between germline ends came to 15 bases. Germline CDR1 is SGHRS and CDR2 is YFSETQ. The CDR3 is made up of 14 amino acids. For the CDR3, the DNA is TGCGCCAGCAGCCCTGGAGGATTGGGGGAGACCCAGTACTTC. Residues: CASSPGGLGETQYF.

This clonotype was detected a few times. The CDR3 coding sequence is TGCGCCAGCAGCCAAGATACGGTGACCGGGGAGCTGTTTTTT. The encoded protein is CASSQDTVTGELFF. The chain carries TRBV4-3 and TRBJ2-2; D remains unclear. The V gene's germline CDR1 is LGHNA and CDR2 YSLEER. Trimming shortened V by 0 bases and J by 5 bases, and 7 bases separated the two germline ends. The CDR3 totals 14 residues.

A few counts support this clonotype. The chain employs TRBV5-6 and TRBJ1-1; 8 bases are a match to TRBD1. V lost 7 bases and J lost 5; bases outside the gene matches: 7. Germline assignment: CDR1 SGHDT and CDR2 YYEEEE. The CDR3 is 13 residues long. The DNA for the CDR3 is TGTGCCAGCCATGACAGGGGCTGGACTGAAGCTTTCTTT. This sequence encodes CASHDRGWTEAFF.

This clonotype was recorded a few times. This sequence joins TRBV6-2 or TRBV6-3 and TRBJ2-1; tentative D call: TRBD1 (6 bases). The CDR3 length is 18 residues. V was pared by 0 bases and J by 6 bases, with 21 bases between. The germline V gene encodes CDR1 MNHEY and CDR2 SVGEGT. The CDR3, as DNA: TGTGCCAGCAGTTACTCCTTCCAGGGGTCCCCTCGGGCCAATGAGCAGTTCTTC. Amino acid sequence: CASSYSFQGSPRANEQFF.

V gene TRBV3-1 combines with J gene TRBJ2-7; D gene unclear. Trimming left V 1 base short and J 7 bases short, with 17 bases between. CDR3 length: 15 amino acids. Per germline, CDR1 LGHDT and CDR2 YNNKEL (reference sequence). The CDR3 loop reads CASSQVTSGNVEQYF. For the CDR3, the DNA is TGTGCCAGCAGCCAAGTAACCTCAGGTAACGTTGAGCAGTACTTC.

This clonotype was counted at least ten times. The chain combines TRBV11-2 with TRBJ1-4; D uncertain. The length of the CDR3 is 16 residues. Per germline, CDR1 SGHAT and CDR2 FQNNGV. Between the trimmed V and J ends, which lost 3 bases and 0 bases, there was a span of 11 bases. CDR3 sequence reads: CASSLRRLATNEKLFF. The CDR3 DNA sequence: TGTGCCAGCAGCTTGAGACGATTAGCAACTAATGAAAAACTGTTTTTT.

The chain joins TRBV12-3 or TRBV12-4 to TRBJ2-7; D is ambiguous. CDR3 length equals 13 residues. The V and J ends lost 1 base and 3 bases respectively, with 7 bases between them. This CDR3 is CASSLGWDYEQYF. CDR3 coding DNA: TGTGCCAGCAGTTTAGGATGGGACTACGAGCAGTACTTC.